Shown below are 27 T cell receptor beta chains from a single sample sequenced in a study of T cell changes during pregnancy in multiple sclerosis. Method: immunoSEQ multiplex PCR; TCRdb's copy keeps in-frame clones and lacks some. Among about 83,000 clones listed, 90% to 95% were seen once. The sample was peripheral blood, taken in the second trimester of pregnancy. The receptors derive from a female donor with multiple sclerosis, enrolled in a pregnancy study.

V usage is TRBV29-1 and J usage is TRBJ1-1; D is undetermined. The CDR3 consists of 13 residues. The V gene's germline CDR1 is SQVTM and CDR2 ANQGSEA. The ends were cut back, 2 bases at V and 1 base at J, with 8 bases in the middle. The CDR3 sequence is CSVERSRNTEAFF. The CDR3 DNA reads TGCAGCGTTGAACGATCGCGGAACACTGAAGCTTTCTTT.

The rearrangement links TRBV30 to TRBJ2-1, with D tentatively TRBD2 (6 bases). This CDR3 spans 14 amino acids. V dropped 5 bases and J dropped 6 bases, with 17 bases sitting between them. The germline CDR1 and CDR2 sequences are GTSNPN and SVGIG (reference sequence). The CDR3 loop reads CAWGMRAGSNEQFF. The CDR3 DNA reads as TGTGCCTGGGGCATGCGGGCGGGAAGCAATGAGCAGTTCTTC.

The chain recombines TRBV30 with TRBJ2-7; weak D call: TRBD2 (6 bases). Trimming cost V 0 bases and J 0 bases, with 12 bases left between them. Germline V gene data show CDR1 as GTSNPN and CDR2 as SVGIG (reference sequence). This CDR3 is 15 amino acids long. The CDR3 nucleotides are TGTGCCTGGAGTGTTGGCGGAGGGAGCTCCTACGAGCAGTACTTC. Encoded protein: CAWSVGGGSSYEQYF.

This clone was found once. This chain links TRBV19 with TRBJ1-2; TRBD1 might be the D (5 bases). Germline lookup yields CDR1 LNHDA and CDR2 SQIVND (reference sequence). This CDR3 spans 18 amino acids. V lost 7 bases and J lost 1, with 25 bases in between. The CDR3 loop is CASTLNRPREKINYGYTF. CDR3 DNA: TGTGCCAGTACCCTCAATCGCCCCAGGGAAAAAATTAACTATGGCTACACCTTC.

V usage is TRBV4-2 and J usage is TRBJ2-7; D is perhaps TRBD1 (5 bases). There are 16 residues in the CDR3. The germline V gene has CDR1 LGHNA and CDR2 YNFKEQ. The germline V and J ends were trimmed by 0 bases and 2 bases, with 14 bases remaining between them. The CDR3 loop is CASSQDSLGPPYEQYF. CDR3 DNA: TGTGCCAGCAGCCAAGATTCGTTGGGGCCCCCCTACGAGCAGTACTTC.

The chain combines TRBV7-8 with TRBJ2-1; tentative D call: TRBD2 (5 bases). In germline, CDR1 is SGHVS, CDR2 FQNEAQ. CDR3 size: 13 residues. The V end lost 1 base, the J end lost 7 bases, and 8 bases lay between the germline ends. The chain's CDR3 is CASSLGGWNEQFF. The CDR3 region has the DNA TGTGCCAGCAGCTTAGGAGGGTGGAATGAGCAGTTCTTC. Variable domain in full (rest from reference TRBV7-8 and TRBJ2-1): GAGVSQSPRYKVAKRGQDVALRCDPISGHVSLFWYQQALGQGPEFLTYFQNEAQLDKSGLPSDRFFAERPEGSVSTLKIQRTQQEDSAVYLCASSLGGWNEQFFGPGTRLTVL.

This rearrangement joins TRBV27 to TRBJ2-1; 11 positions match TRBD2. The CDR3 loop spans 16 amino acids. CDR1 and CDR2 (germline): MNHEY, SMNVEV (reference sequence). V shed 7 bases, J shed 0 bases, and the junction held 5 bases outside the gene matches. The CDR3 loop is CASTHSGRVSYNEQFF. The CDR3 DNA reads TGTGCCAGCACCCATAGCGGGAGGGTCTCCTACAATGAGCAGTTCTTC.

This sequence joins TRBV13 and TRBJ2-1; 8 nucleotides agree with TRBD2. The junction had 8 bases not matched to a gene; V was cut back by 5 bases and J by 2 bases. Germline V gene data show CDR1 as PRHDT and CDR2 as FYEKMQ (reference sequence). The CDR3 runs 16 residues. For the CDR3, the DNA is TGTGCCAGCAGCCCCCCCGGGGGGGGGCCCTACAATGAGCAGTTCTTC. Translated, it gives CASSPPGGGPYNEQFF.

This clone was counted once. This chain joins TRBV5-1 and TRBJ2-7, with 8 bases identical to TRBD2. Germline CDR1 SGHRS, CDR2 YFSETQ. There are 13 residues in the CDR3. The ends lost 2 bases at V and 6 bases at J; junction bases unmatched: 4. Here the CDR3 reads CASSFSGNGEQYF. The CDR3 DNA follows: TGCGCCAGCAGCTTTAGCGGGAATGGCGAGCAGTACTTC. Combining the CDR3 with reference TRBV5-1 and TRBJ2-7 gives the whole variable domain KAGVTQTPRYLIKTRGQQVTLSCSPISGHRSVSWYQQTPGQGLQFLFEYFSETQRNKGNFPGRFSGRQFSNSRSEMNVSTLELGDSALYLCASSFSGNGEQYFGPGTRLTVT.

The V gene is TRBV11-1, the J gene TRBJ2-2; 7 positions agree with TRBD1. Trimming removed 4 bases from V and 2 bases from J; junction bases left unmatched: 4. CDR1 and CDR2 from the germline V gene are SGHAT and FQDESV (reference sequence). The CDR3 runs to 15 residues. The CDR3 bases are TGTGCCAGCAGCTCCCACAGGGGAAACACCGGGGAGCTGTTTTTT. Amino acid sequence: CASSSHRGNTGELFF.

CDR3 sequence: CASSAHSGMIGEQYF. The CDR3 DNA sequence: TGTGCCAGCAGTGCACATAGCGGAATGATCGGCGAGCAGTACTTC. This chain joins TRBV6-1 and TRBJ2-7; maybe TRBD2 (6 bases). Germline V gene data show CDR1 as MNHNS and CDR2 as SASEGT. This CDR3 comprises 15 residues. V was clipped by 4 bases and J by 6 bases, with 19 bases between them.

V gene TRBV10-1 combines with J gene TRBJ2-4; 15 bases are a match to TRBD2. The CDR3 contains 18 residues. J lost 5 bases, V lost 0 bases, and 5 bases had no gene match. The germline V gene has CDR1 WNHNN and CDR2 SYGVQD (reference sequence). This CDR3 reads CASSESRTSGRGENIQYF. CDR3 sequence (DNA): TGCGCCAGCAGTGAGTCTAGGACTAGCGGGAGGGGGGAAAACATTCAGTACTTC.

The chain uses TRBV5-1 and TRBJ2-7, with D maybe TRBD2 (6 bases). The V end lost 0 bases, the J end lost 5 bases, and 9 bases lay between the germline ends. Per the germline V gene, CDR1 is SGHRS and CDR2 is YFSETQ. The CDR3 spans 13 residues. Here the CDR3 DNA reads TGCGCCAGCAGCTTGGCCGGCGGGGACGAGCAGTACTTC. It encodes CASSLAGGDEQYF.

The chain carries TRBV28 and TRBJ2-5; 8 nucleotides match TRBD1. Germline V CDR1 and CDR2: MDHEN, SYDVKM. The ends lost 5 bases at V and 7 bases at J; junction bases unmatched: 15. CDR3 size: 16 residues. The CDR3 DNA reads TGTGCCAGCAGTCCCCCCCGGGACAGGTGGGTGCTGACCCAGTACTTC. Protein product: CASSPPRDRWVLTQYF.

The V gene is TRBV11-2, the J gene TRBJ2-5; D remains unclear. V lost 5 bases, J lost 1 base, and 11 bases lay in between. Germline assignment: CDR1 SGHAT and CDR2 FQNNGV. The CDR3 has 14 amino acids. This CDR3 reads CASSMTGPQETQYF. The CDR3 DNA reads TGTGCCAGCAGCATGACTGGCCCCCAAGAGACCCAGTACTTC.

The V call is TRBV6-5, the J call TRBJ2-7; TRBD2 might be the D (6 bases). Trimming removed 0 bases from V and 4 bases from J, with 16 bases in between. Germline assignment: CDR1 MNHEY and CDR2 SVGAGI. The CDR3 has 16 amino acids. The CDR3 DNA reads as TGTGCCAGCAGTTACTCGATAGGCGCGGGGCCTTACGAGCAGTACTTC. Its protein product is CASSYSIGAGPYEQYF.

V gene TRBV7-9 combines with J gene TRBJ1-2; D is possibly TRBD1 (5 bases). The V and J ends lost 4 bases and 3 bases respectively, with 6 bases between them. The CDR3 is made up of 12 amino acids. Germline loops: CDR1 SEHNR, CDR2 FQNEAQ (reference sequence). CDR3 sequence (DNA): TGTGCCAGCAGCTCGACAGACTATGGCTACACCTTC. This encodes CASSSTDYGYTF.

The chain joins TRBV7-2 to TRBJ1-2; 8 bases map to TRBD1. V shed 3 bases and J 2 bases; nucleotides not matched to a gene: 2. The CDR3 is 14 amino acids. Looked up from germline, CDR1 is SGHTA and CDR2 is FQGNSA. DNA for the CDR3: TGTGCCAGCAGCTTGGGGGACAGGAACTATGGCTACACCTTC. It translates to CASSLGDRNYGYTF.

The chain combines TRBV6-1 with TRBJ2-1; TRBD2 agrees at 13 bases. Germline V gene sequence: CDR1 MNHNS, CDR2 SASEGT. The CDR3 sequence is 19 residues long. Trimming removed 4 bases from V and 3 bases from J; junction bases left unmatched: 12. DNA of the CDR3: TGTGCCAGCAGTGCCGGGGGACTAGCGGGAAGAAGGGACTACAATGAGCAGTTCTTC. This gives the protein CASSAGGLAGRRDYNEQFF.

This sequence joins TRBV27 and TRBJ2-1; 7 positions match TRBD2. This CDR3 comprises 16 residues. J was trimmed by 8 bases and V by 2 bases; bases with no gene match: 12. CDR1 is MNHEY, CDR2 SMNVEV, per germline (reference sequence). CDR3 in amino acids: CASSLSGTTQGDEQFF. The CDR3 DNA reads TGTGCCAGCAGTTTAAGCGGGACCACCCAGGGTGATGAGCAGTTCTTC.

The chain carries TRBV27 and TRBJ2-2, with 8 bases identical to TRBD1. Per germline, CDR1 MNHEY and CDR2 SMNVEV (reference sequence). The J segment lost 3 bases and the V segment lost 3 bases, leaving 3 bases of the junction unmatched. The CDR3 totals 15 residues. In nucleotides, the CDR3 is TGTGCCAGCAGTTTTGACAGGGGATACACCGGGGAGCTGTTTTTT. Protein: CASSFDRGYTGELFF.

The chain joins TRBV5-4 to TRBJ2-1, with 7 bases matching TRBD2. Trimming at V came to 2 bases and at J to 2 bases, leaving 7 bases not matched to a gene. Per germline, CDR1 SGHNT and CDR2 YYREEE (reference sequence). This CDR3 spans 16 amino acids. The CDR3 DNA sequence: TGTGCCAGCAGCTTCGGTGGGGGAGGGCCCTACAATGAGCAGTTCTTC. Its protein product is CASSFGGGGPYNEQFF.

The chain employs TRBV10-3 and TRBJ2-5; 7 positions agree with TRBD2. J gave up 4 bases and V 0 bases, and 14 bases lay outside the gene matches. Germline values: CDR1 ENHRY, CDR2 SYGVKD. This CDR3 has 18 amino acids. CDR3 residues: CAISESNPAAGGGETQYF. The CDR3 region has the DNA TGTGCCATCAGTGAGTCGAACCCCGCTGCTGGGGGGGGAGAGACCCAGTACTTC.

The DNA for the CDR3 is TGTGCCAGCAGCTTGGTCAGGGGCCAAGAGACCCAGTACTTC. Translated: CASSLVRGQETQYF. The chain links TRBV5-4 to TRBJ2-5, with D possibly matching TRBD1 (6 bases). The CDR3 spans 14 residues. Germline loops: CDR1 SGHNT, CDR2 YYREEE (reference sequence). The V end was cut by 0 bases, the J end by 1 base, with 7 bases between. The entire variable domain, with the rest obtained from reference TRBV5-4 and TRBJ2-5, is as follows: ETGVTQSPTHLIKTRGQQVTLRCSSQSGHNTVSWYQQALGQGPQFIFQYYREEENGRGNFPPRFSGLQFPNYSSELNVNALELDDSALYLCASSLVRGQETQYFGPGTRLLVL.

This clone was seen just once. This chain uses TRBV10-1 with TRBJ2-7, with D maybe TRBD1 (5 bases). The CDR3 has 19 residues. Trimming removed 9 bases at V and 6 bases at J, with 36 bases between. CDR1 and CDR2 (germline): WNHNN, SYGVQD (reference sequence). This CDR3 is CARTFNWRVGWGLGSEQYF. CDR3 bases: TGCGCCAGGACTTTCAACTGGCGTGTGGGTTGGGGCCTGGGATCCGAGCAGTACTTC.

J is TRBJ2-5 and V is TRBV7-9; tentative D call: TRBD1 (5 bases). V gave up 5 bases and J gave up 4 bases, with 17 bases separating them. Per germline, CDR1 SEHNR and CDR2 FQNEAQ (reference sequence). This CDR3 is built from 15 residues. The CDR3 here is CASSPPGGAGETQYF. The CDR3 DNA reads TGTGCCAGCAGCCCGCCCGGTGGGGCCGGAGAGACCCAGTACTTC.

The chain combines TRBV19 with TRBJ2-1; maybe TRBD2 (5 bases). Per germline, CDR1 LNHDA and CDR2 SQIVND (reference sequence). This CDR3 is built from 14 residues. V lost 10 bases and J lost 8, with 21 bases in between. CDR3 amino acids: CATKKNVGVDEQFF. CDR3 nucleotides: TGTGCCACCAAAAAAAACGTCGGGGTTGATGAGCAGTTCTTC. Looking up the rest from reference TRBV19 and TRBJ2-1 gives the full variable domain: DGGITQSPKYLFRKEGQNVTLSCEQNLNHDAMYWYRQDPGQGLRLIYYSQIVNDFQKGDIAEGYSVSREKKESFPLTVTSAQKNPTAFYLCATKKNVGVDEQFFGPGTRLTVL.